The 8 T cell receptor beta chains given below trace back to one sample, sequenced in a study of neoadjuvant anti-PD-1 for oral cavity cancer. Method: immunoSEQ multiplex PCR; TCRdb's copy keeps in-frame clones and lacks some. The table has around 6,000 clones, 45% to 60% seen once. Time point here: after neoadjuvant nivolumab, at surgical resection. The sequenced sample was tumor tissue, obtained after nivolumab (anti-PD-1) treatment. The source of these receptors is a person between 40 and 79 years old with oral cavity squamous cell carcinoma.

The CDR3 DNA reads TGTGCCAGTAGTATCCTGGACGGAATCTATGGCTACACCTTC. As protein: CASSILDGIYGYTF. The genes are TRBV19 and TRBJ1-2; no definite D call. V lost 3 bases, J lost 4 bases, and 12 bases lay in between. There are 14 residues in the CDR3. The germline gives CDR1 LNHDA, CDR2 SQIVND (reference sequence).

This clone was observed a handful of times. J is TRBJ1-5 and V is TRBV27; a weak D match, TRBD1 (5 bases). The CDR3 has 16 residues. The germline CDR1 and CDR2 sequences are MNHEY and SMNVEV (reference sequence). V was clipped by 6 bases and J by 4 bases, with 19 bases between them. Here the CDR3 reads CASRDSGRGLNQPQHF. CDR3 DNA: TGTGCCAGCAGGGACTCCGGAAGGGGTCTGAATCAGCCCCAGCATTTT.

This clone was detected only a few times. J is TRBJ2-7 and V is TRBV5-1; TRBD1 is a possible D gene (5 bases). CDR3 length: 14 residues. V lost 0 bases to trimming and J lost 4 bases, with 11 bases between them. Germline V gives CDR1 SGHRS, CDR2 YFSETQ. In DNA, the CDR3 is TGCGCCAGCAGCTTGGCCGCAAGGGGATACGAGCAGTACTTC. This translates into CASSLAARGYEQYF.

This clone has more than one count but fewer than ten. The chain joins TRBV9 to TRBJ2-3, with D unclear. Germline CDR1 SGDLS, CDR2 YYNGEE. The CDR3 totals 14 residues. Trimming took off 2 bases at V and 2 bases at J, with 9 bases between the two ends. The DNA for the CDR3 is TGTGCCAGCAGCGTCTGGCAGGACACAGATACGCAGTATTTT. Its translation: CASSVWQDTDTQYF.

The chain recombines TRBV10-3 with TRBJ2-7; 8 bases agree with TRBD2. CDR1 ENHRY and CDR2 SYGVKD come from the germline V gene. CDR3 length equals 14 residues. The V and J ends lost 7 bases and 3 bases, in that order; junction bases with no gene match: 8. CDR3 DNA: TGTGCCATCACCCGGGGGGGAGGGGACTACGAGCAGTACTTC. This sequence encodes CAITRGGGDYEQYF.

This clone came up a few times. The chain is built from TRBV7-4 and TRBJ2-1; 10 positions match TRBD1. This CDR3 spans 16 amino acids. V lost 0 bases to trimming and J lost 4 bases; unmatched junction nucleotides: 3. The germline gives CDR1 SGHVT, CDR2 SQSDAQ. CDR3 DNA: TGTGCCAGCAGCTTAGCGGGACAGGGGCGATACAATGAGCAGTTCTTC. It codes for CASSLAGQGRYNEQFF.

The gene calls are TRBV19 and TRBJ1-2; D perhaps matches TRBD1 (6 bases). The CDR3 is made up of 14 amino acids. From germline, CDR1 is LNHDA and CDR2 SQIVND (reference sequence). V was cut by 3 bases and J by 2 bases, with 10 bases left in between. The CDR3 sequence is CASSMRGHNYGYTF. For the CDR3, the DNA is TGTGCCAGTAGTATGAGGGGACACAACTATGGCTACACCTTC. Full variable domain (rest looked up from reference TRBV19 and TRBJ1-2): DGGITQSPKYLFRKEGQNVTLSCEQNLNHDAMYWYRQDPGQGLRLIYYSQIVNDFQKGDIAEGYSVSREKKESFPLTVTSAQKNPTAFYLCASSMRGHNYGYTFGSGTRLTVV.

The gene calls are TRBV25-1 and TRBJ2-1; the D is unclear. The ends were cut back, 1 base at V and 7 bases at J, with 8 bases in the middle. This CDR3 spans 13 amino acids. Germline CDR1 reads MGHDK; CDR2 reads SYGVNS. The CDR3 is CASSESIRNEQFF. DNA of the CDR3: TGTGCCAGCAGTGAATCGATCCGGAATGAGCAGTTCTTC. The full variable domain, with the rest looked up from reference TRBV25-1 and TRBJ2-1, is EADIYQTPRYLVIGTGKKITLECSQTMGHDKMYWYQQDPGMELHLIHYSYGVNSTEKGDLSSESTVSRIRTEHFPLTLESARPSHTSQYLCASSESIRNEQFFGPGTRLTVL.